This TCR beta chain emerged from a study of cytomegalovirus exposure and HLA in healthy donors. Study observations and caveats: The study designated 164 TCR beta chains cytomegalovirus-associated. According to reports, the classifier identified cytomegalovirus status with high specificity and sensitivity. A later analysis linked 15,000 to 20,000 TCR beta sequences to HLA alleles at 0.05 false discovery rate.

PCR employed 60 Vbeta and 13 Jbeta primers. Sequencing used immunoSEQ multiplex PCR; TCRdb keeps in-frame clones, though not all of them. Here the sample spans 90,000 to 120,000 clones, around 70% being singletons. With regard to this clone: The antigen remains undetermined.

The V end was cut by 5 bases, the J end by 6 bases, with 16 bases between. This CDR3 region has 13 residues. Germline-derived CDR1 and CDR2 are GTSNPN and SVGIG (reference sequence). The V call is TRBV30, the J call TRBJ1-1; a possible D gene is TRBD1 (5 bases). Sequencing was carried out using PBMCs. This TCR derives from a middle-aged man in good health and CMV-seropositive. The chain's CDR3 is CAWSLVEGAEAFF. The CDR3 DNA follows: TGTGCCTGGTCGTTGGTGGAAGGGGCTGAAGCTTTCTTT. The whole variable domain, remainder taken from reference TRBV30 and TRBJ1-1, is SQTIHQWPATLVQPVGSPLSLECTVEGTSNPNLYWYRQAAGRGLQLLFYSVGIGQISSEVPQNLSASRPQDRQFILSSKKLLLSDSGFYLCAWSLVEGAEAFFGQGTRLTVV.